This TCR beta chain comes out of a study of precursors of human CD4 cytotoxic T cells. The study's findings and limits: A human observational design cannot definitively establish the direction of precursor-to-effector cell differentiation.

On this clonotype itself: As yet, its antigen is unknown.

TCRdb passed the reads through MiXCR, listing each CDR3 protein once. The sample carries about 770 distinct CDR3 sequences, 20% to 25% recorded once. V shed 5 bases, J shed 7 bases, and the junction held 11 bases outside the gene matches. This CDR3 is built from 16 residues. Bulk UMI-based sequencing covered sorted CD4+ central memory, effector memory, IL-7R-high and IL-7R-negative TEMRA subsets. The sample comprised memory CD4+ T cells from blood (PBMCs). This receptor was identified in a human donor in good health. J is TRBJ2-1 and V is TRBV12-3 or TRBV12-4, with TRBD2 identical over 10 bases. The CDR3 bases are TGTGCCAGCAGTCCCCTCGGGACTAGCGTAGATAATGAGCAGTTCTTC. This gives the protein CASSPLGTSVDNEQFF.